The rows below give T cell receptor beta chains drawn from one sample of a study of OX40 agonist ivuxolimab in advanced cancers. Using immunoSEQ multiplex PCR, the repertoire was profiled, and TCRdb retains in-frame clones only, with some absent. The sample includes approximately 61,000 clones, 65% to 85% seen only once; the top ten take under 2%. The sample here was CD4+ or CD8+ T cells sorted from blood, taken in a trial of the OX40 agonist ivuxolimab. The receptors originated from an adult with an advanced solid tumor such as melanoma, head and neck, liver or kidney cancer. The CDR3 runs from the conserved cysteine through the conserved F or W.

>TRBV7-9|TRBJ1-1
CASSSVGNTEAFF
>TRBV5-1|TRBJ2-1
CASSLSNEQFF
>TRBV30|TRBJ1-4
CAWSRDARPNEKLFF
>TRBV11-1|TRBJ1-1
CASSFEGQTRAFF
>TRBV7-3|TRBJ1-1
CASSLTGRNTEAFF
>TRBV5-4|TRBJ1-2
CASSTRDGIYGYTF
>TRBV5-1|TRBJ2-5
CASSFSEETQYF
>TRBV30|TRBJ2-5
CAWSARLTGRGVETQYF
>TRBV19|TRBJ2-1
CASSSYNEQFF
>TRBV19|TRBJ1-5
CASSRTAYSNQPQHF
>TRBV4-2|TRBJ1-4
CASSQDPGLRDEKLFF
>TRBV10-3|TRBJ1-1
CAISDSRGPAFF
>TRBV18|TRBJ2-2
CASSPTGKTGELFF
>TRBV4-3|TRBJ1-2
CASSHRQSGDGYTF
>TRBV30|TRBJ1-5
CAWSNQGDRYQPQHF
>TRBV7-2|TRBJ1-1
CASSLVIGVATEAFF
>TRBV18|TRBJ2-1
CASSPPLGTGEYNEQFF
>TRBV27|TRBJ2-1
CASSPDREITGTNEQFF
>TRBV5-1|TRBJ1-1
CASSLELGTEAFF
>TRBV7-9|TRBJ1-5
CASSLGTDNQPQHF
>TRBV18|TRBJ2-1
CASSPRGGGPREQFF
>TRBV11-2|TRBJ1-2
CASSPTRQVLAGGYTF
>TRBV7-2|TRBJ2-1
CASSLDRNEQFF
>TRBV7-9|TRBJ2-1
CASSSGTSSYNEQFF
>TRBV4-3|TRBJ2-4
CASSQGRRGWDIQYF
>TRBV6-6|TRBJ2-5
CASRLAGEETQYF
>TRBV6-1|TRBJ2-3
CASSGYNRGGTDTQYF
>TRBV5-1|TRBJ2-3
CASSLGILADTQYF
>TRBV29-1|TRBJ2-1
CSVEIQGDVGFF